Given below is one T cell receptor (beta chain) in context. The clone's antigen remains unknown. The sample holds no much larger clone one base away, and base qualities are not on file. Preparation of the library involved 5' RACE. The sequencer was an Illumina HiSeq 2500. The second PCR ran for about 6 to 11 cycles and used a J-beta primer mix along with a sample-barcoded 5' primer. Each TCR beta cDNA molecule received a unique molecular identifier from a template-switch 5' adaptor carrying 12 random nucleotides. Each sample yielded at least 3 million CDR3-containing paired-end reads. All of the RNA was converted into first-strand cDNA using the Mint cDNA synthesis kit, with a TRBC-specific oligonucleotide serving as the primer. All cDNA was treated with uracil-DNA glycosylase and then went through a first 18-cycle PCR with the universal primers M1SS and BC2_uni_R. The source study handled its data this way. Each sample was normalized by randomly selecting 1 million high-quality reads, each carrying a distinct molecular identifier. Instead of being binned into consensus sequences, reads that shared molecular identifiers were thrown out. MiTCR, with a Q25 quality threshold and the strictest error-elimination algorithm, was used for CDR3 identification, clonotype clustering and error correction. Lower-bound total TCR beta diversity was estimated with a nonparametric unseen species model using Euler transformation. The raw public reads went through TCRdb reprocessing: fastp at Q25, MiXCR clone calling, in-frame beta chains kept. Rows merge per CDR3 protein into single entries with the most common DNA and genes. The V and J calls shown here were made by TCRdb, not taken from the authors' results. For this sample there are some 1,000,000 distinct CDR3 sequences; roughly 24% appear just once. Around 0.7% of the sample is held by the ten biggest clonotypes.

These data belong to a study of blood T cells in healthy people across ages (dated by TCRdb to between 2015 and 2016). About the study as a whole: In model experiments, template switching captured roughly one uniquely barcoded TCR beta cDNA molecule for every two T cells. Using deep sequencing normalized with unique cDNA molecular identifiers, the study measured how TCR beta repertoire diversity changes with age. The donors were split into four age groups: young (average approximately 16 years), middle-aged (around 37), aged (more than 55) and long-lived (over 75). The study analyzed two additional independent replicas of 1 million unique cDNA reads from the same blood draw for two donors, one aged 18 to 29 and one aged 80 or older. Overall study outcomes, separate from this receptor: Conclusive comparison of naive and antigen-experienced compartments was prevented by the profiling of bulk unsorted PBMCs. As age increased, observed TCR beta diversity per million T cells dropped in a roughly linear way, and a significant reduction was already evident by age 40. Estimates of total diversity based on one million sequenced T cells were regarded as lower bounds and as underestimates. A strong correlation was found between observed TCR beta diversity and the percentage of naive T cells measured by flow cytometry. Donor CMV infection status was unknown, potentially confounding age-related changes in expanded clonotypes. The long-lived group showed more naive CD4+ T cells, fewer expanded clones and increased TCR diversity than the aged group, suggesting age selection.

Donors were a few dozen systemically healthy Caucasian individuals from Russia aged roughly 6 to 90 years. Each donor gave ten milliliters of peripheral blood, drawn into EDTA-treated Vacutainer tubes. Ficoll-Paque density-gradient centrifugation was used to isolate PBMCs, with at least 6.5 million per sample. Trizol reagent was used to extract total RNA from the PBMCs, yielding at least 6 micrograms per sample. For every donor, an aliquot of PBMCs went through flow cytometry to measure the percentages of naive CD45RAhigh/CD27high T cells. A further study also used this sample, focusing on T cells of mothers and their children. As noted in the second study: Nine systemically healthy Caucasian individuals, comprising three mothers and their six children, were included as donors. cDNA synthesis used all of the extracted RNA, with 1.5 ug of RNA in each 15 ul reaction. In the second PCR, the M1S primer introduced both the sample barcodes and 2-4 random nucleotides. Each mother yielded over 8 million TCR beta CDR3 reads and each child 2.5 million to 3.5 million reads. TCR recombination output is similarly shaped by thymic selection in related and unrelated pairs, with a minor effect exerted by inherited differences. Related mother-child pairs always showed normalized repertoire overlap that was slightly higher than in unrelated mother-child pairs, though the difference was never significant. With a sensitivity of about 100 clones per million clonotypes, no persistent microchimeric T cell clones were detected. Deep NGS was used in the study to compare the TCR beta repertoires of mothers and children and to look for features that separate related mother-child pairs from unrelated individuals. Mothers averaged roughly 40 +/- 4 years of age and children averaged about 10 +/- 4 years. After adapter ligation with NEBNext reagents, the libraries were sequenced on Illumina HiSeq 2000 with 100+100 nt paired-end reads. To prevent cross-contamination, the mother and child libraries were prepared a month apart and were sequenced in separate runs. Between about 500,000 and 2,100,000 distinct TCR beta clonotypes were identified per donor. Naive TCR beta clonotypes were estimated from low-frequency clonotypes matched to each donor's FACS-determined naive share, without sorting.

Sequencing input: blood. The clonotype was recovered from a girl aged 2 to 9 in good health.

The CDR3 loop reads CASSPLSEGSTEAFF. In nucleotide form, the sequence is TGTGCCAGCAGCCCCCTATCCGAGGGGAGCACTGAAGCTTTCTTT. The chain links TRBV7-9 with TRBJ1-1; the D gene is possibly TRBD1, with 5 bases matching. Including the terminal cysteine and phenylalanine, the CDR3 comprises 15 residues. The entry retains the CDR3 DNA only, 45 bases that are in frame from base 1. In the germline V gene (reference sequence), CDR1 corresponds to SEHNR and CDR2 to FQNEAQ. At the junction V is shortened by 5 bases and J by 4 bases, with 17 bases in between.